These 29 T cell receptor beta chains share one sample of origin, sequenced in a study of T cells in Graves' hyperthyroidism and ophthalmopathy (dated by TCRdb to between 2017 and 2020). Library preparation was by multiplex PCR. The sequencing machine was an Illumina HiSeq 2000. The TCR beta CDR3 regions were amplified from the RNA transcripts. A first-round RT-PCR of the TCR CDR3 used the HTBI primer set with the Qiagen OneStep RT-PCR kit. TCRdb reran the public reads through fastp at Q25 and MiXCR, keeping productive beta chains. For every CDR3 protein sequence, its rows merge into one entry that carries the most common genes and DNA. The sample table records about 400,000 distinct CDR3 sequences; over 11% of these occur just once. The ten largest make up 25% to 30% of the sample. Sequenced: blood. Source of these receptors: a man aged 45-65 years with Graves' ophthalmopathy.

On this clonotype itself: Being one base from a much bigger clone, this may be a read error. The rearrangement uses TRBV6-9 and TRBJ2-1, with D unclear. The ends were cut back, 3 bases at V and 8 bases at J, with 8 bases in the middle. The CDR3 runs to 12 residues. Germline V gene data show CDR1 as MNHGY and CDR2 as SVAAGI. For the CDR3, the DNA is TGTGCCAGCAGTTACGTGGGCGATGAGCAGTTCTTC. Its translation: CASSYVGDEQFF.

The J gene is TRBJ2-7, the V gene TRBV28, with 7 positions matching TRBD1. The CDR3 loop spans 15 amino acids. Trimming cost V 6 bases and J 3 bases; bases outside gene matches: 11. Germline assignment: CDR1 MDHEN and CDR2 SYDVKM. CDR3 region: CASRFPGQLGYEQYF. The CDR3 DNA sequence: TGTGCCAGCAGGTTCCCGGGACAGCTTGGCTACGAGCAGTACTTC.

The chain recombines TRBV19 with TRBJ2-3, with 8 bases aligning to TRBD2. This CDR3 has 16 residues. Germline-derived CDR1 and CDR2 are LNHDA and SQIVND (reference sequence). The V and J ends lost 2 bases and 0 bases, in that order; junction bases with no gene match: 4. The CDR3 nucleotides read TGTGCCAGTAGTATATCGGGAGGGCCGAGCACAGATACGCAGTATTTT. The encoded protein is CASSISGGPSTDTQYF.

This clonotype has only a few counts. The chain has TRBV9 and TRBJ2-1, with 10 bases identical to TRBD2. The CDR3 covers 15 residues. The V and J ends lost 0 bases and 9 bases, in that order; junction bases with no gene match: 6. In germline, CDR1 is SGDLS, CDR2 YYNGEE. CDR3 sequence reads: CASSVGVAGGGEQFF. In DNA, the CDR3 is TGTGCCAGCAGCGTAGGGGTAGCGGGGGGCGGTGAGCAGTTCTTC.

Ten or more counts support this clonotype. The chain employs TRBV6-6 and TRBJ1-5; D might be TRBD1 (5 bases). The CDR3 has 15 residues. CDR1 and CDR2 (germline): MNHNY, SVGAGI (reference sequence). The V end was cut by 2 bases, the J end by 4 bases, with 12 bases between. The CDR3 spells CASSYRPKGNQPQHF. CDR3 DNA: TGTGCCAGCAGTTACCGCCCTAAGGGGAATCAGCCCCAGCATTTT.

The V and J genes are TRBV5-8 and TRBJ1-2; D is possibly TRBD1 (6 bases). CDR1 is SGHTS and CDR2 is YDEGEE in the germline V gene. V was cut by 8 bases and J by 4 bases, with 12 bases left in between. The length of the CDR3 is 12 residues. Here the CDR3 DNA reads TGTGCCAGTGGGGGCGCAGGCTATGGCTACACCTTC. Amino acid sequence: CASGGAGYGYTF.

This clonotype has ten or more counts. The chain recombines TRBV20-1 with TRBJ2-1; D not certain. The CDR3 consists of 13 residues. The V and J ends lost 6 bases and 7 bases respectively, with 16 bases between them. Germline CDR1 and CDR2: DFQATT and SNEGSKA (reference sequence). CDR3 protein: CSAYFVGRNEQFF. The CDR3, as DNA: TGCAGTGCGTACTTTGTGGGTAGGAATGAGCAGTTCTTC.

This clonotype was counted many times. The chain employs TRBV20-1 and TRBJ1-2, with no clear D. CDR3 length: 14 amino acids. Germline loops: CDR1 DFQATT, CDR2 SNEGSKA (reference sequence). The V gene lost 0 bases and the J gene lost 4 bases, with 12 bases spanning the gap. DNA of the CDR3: TGCAGTGCTAGAGATCTCACAGCTAGCTATGGCTACACCTTC. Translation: CSARDLTASYGYTF.

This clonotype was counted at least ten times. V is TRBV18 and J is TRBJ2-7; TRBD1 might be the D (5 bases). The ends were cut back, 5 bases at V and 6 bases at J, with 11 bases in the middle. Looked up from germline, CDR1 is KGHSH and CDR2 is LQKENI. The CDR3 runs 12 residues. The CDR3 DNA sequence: TGTGCCAGCTCAGTTCAGGGTTTCGAGCAGTACTTC. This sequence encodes CASSVQGFEQYF.

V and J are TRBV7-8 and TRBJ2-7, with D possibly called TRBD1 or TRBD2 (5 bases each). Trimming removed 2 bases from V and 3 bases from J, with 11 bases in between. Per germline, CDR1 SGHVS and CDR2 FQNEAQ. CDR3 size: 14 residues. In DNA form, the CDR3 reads TGTGCCAGCAGCTTACCCGGGACGGACTACGAGCAGTACTTC. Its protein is CASSLPGTDYEQYF. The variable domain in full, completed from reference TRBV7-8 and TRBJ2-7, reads GAGVSQSPRYKVAKRGQDVALRCDPISGHVSLFWYQQALGQGPEFLTYFQNEAQLDKSGLPSDRFFAERPEGSVSTLKIQRTQQEDSAVYLCASSLPGTDYEQYFGPGTRLTVT.

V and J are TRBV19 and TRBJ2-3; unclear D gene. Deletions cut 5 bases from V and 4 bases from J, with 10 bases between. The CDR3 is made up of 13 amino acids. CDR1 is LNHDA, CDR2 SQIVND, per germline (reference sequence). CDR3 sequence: CASSPPGSDTQYF. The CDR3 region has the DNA TGTGCCAGTAGTCCCCCTGGCTCAGATACGCAGTATTTT.

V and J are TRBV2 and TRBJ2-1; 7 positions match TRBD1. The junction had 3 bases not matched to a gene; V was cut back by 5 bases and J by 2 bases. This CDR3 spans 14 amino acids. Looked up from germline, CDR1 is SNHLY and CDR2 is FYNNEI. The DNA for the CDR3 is TGTGCCAGCAGTCCCGGACAGGCCTACAATGAGCAGTTCTTC. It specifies CASSPGQAYNEQFF. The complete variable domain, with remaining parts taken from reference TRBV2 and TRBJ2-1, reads EPEVTQTPSHQVTQMGQEVILRCVPISNHLYFYWYRQILGQKVEFLVSFYNNEISEKSEIFDDQFSVERPDGSNFTLKIRSTKLEDSAMYFCASSPGQAYNEQFFGPGTRLTVL.

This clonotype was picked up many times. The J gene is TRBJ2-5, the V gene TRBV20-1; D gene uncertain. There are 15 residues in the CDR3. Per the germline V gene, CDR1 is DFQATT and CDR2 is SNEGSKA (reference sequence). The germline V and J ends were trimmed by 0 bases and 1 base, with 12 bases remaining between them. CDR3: CSARDWRGVQETQYF. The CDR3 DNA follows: TGCAGTGCTAGAGACTGGAGAGGAGTCCAAGAGACCCAGTACTTC.

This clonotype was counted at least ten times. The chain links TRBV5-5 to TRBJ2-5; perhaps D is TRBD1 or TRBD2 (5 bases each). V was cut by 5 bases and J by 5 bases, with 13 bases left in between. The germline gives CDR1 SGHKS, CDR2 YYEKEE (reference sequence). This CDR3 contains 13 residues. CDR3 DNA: TGTGCCAGCAGGACGGGACCTGGGGAGACCCAGTACTTC. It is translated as CASRTGPGETQYF.

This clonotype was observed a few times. The CDR3 bases are TGTGCCAGCAGTGCAACAGGGAATGAGCAGTTCTTC. It specifies CASSATGNEQFF. The chain recombines TRBV6-1 with TRBJ2-1, with D perhaps matching TRBD1 (6 bases). The germline CDR1 and CDR2 sequences are MNHNS and SASEGT. The CDR3 runs 12 residues. Trimming stripped 4 bases from V and 7 bases from J, with 8 bases between.

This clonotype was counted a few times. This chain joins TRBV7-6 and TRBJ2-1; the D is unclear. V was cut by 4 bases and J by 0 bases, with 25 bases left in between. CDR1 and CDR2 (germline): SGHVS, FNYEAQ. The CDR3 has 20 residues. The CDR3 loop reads CASSSQRRDSHASSYNEQFF. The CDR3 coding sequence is TGTGCCAGCAGCTCGCAAAGACGAGACTCGCACGCAAGCTCCTACAATGAGCAGTTCTTC.

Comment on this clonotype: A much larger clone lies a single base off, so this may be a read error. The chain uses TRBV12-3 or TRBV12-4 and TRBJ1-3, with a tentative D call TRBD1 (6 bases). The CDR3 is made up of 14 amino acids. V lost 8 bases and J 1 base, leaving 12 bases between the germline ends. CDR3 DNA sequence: TGTGCCAGCTGGCTCAGGGGATCTGGAAACACCATATATTTT. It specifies CASWLRGSGNTIYF.

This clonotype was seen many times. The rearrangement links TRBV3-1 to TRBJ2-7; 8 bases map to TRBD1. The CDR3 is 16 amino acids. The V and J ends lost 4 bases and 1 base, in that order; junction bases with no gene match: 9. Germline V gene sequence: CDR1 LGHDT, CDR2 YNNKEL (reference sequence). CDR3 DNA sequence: TGTGCCAGCAGCCCCCAGGGGGCTTTACGGTCCTACGAGCAGTACTTC. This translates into CASSPQGALRSYEQYF.

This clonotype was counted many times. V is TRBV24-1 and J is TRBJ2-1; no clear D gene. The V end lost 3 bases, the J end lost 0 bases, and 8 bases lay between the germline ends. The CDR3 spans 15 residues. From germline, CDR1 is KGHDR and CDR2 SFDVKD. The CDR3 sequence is CATSDERSSYNEQFF. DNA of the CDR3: TGTGCCACCAGTGATGAACGATCCTCCTACAATGAGCAGTTCTTC.

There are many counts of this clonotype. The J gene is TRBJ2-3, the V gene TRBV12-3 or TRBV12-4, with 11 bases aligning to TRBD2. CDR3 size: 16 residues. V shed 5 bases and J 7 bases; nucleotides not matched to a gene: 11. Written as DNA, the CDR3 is TGTGCCAGCAGTCCCTCGCGACTAGCGGGGACAAATACGCAGTATTTT. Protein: CASSPSRLAGTNTQYF.

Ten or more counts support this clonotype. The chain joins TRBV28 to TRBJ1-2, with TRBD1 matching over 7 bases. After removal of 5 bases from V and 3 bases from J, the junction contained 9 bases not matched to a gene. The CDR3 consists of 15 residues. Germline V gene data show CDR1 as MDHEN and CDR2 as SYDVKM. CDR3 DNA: TGTGCCAGCAGTAGCCCAGGGGGTCCGGACTATGGCTACACCTTC. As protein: CASSSPGGPDYGYTF.

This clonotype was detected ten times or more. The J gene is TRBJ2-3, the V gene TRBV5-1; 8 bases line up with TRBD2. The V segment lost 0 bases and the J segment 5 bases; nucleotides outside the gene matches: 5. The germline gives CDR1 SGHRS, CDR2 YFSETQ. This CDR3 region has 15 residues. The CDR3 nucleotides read TGCGCCAGCAGCTTGGTTACACGGGAGGGAGATACGCAGTATTTT. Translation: CASSLVTREGDTQYF.

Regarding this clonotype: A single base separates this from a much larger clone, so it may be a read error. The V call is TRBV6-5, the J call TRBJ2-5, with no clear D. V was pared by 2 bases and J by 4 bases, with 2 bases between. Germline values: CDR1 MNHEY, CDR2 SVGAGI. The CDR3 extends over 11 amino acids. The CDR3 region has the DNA TGTGCCAGCAGTTACATAGAGACCCAGTACTTC. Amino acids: CASSYIETQYF.

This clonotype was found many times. CDR3 protein: CSAQNVDPTYNEQFF. In DNA form, the CDR3 reads TGCAGTGCTCAAAATGTAGATCCTACCTACAATGAGCAGTTCTTC. The chain recombines TRBV20-1 with TRBJ2-1; no clear D. V was cut by 5 bases and J by 2 bases, with 16 bases left in between. Per germline, CDR1 DFQATT and CDR2 SNEGSKA (reference sequence). The CDR3 is 15 residues long.

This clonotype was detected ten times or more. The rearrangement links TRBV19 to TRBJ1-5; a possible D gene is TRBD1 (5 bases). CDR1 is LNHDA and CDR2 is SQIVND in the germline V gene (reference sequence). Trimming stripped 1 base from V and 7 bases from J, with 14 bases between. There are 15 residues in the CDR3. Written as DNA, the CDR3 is TGTGCCAGTAGTATAGTTACAGAGGGGCGACAGCCCCAGCATTTT. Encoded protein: CASSIVTEGRQPQHF.

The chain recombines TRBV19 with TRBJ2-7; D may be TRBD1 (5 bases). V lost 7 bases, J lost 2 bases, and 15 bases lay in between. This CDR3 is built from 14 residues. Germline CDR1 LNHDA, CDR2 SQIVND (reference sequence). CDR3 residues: CASTLTAGTYEQYF. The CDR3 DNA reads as TGTGCCAGTACCCTAACGGCAGGGACCTACGAGCAGTACTTC.

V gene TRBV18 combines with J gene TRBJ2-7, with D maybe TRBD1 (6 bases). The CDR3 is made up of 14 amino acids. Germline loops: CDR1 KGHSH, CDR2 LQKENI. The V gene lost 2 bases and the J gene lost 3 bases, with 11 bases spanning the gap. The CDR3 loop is CASSPGQQGYEQYF. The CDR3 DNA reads TGTGCCAGCTCACCAGGTCAACAGGGCTACGAGCAGTACTTC.

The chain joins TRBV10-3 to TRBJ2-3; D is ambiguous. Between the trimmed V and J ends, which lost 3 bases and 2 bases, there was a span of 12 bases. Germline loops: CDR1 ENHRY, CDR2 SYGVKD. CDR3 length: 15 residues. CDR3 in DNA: TGTGCCATCAGTGAAGCTAGGTTCCTCACAGATACGCAGTATTTT. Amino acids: CAISEARFLTDTQYF.

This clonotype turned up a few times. The CDR3 DNA follows: TGTGCCAGCAGCATTAGGGAGCTGACGAATGAGCAGTTCTTC. Protein product: CASSIRELTNEQFF. The chain couples TRBV7-9 to TRBJ2-1; possible D gene TRBD2, 5 bases. V was pared by 5 bases and J by 7 bases, with 15 bases between. Germline CDR1 is SEHNR and CDR2 is FQNEAQ (reference sequence). The CDR3 covers 14 residues. Based on the CDR3 plus reference TRBV7-9 and TRBJ2-1, the full variable domain is DTGVSQNPRHKITKRGQNVTFRCDPISEHNRLYWYRQTLGQGPEFLTYFQNEAQLEKSRLLSDRFSAERPKGSFSTLEIQRTEQGDSAMYLCASSIRELTNEQFFGPGTRLTVL.